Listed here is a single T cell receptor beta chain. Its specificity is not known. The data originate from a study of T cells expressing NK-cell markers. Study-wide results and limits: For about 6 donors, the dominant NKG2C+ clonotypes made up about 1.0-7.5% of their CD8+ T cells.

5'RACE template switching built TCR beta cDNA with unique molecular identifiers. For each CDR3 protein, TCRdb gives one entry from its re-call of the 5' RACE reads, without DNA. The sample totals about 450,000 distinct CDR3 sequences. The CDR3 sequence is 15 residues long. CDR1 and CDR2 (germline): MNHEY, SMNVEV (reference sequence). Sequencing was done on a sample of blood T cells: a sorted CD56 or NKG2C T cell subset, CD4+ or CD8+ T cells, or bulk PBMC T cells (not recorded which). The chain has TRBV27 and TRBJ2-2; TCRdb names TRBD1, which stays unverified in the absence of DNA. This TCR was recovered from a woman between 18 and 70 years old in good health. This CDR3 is CASSLGQTNTGELFF.